This TCR beta chain derives from a study of tumor-infiltrating lymphocytes in glioblastoma multiforme. A note on this clonotype: The target antigen is unknown.

V lost 4 bases and J lost 8, with 17 bases in between. The CDR3 length is 15 residues. Germline CDR1 reads LNHDA; CDR2 reads SQIVND (reference sequence). TCRB libraries came from RNA via three nested multiplex PCR rounds. Input was 0.5 to 0.6 ug total RNA, reverse-transcribed with a C-beta primer. TCRdb analysed the multiplex PCR reads with MiXCR anew, one entry per CDR3 protein. The profile shows more than 10,000 distinct CDR3 sequences, around 71% of them singletons. Study-wide findings and caveats: Only one glioblastoma patient had TCR and mutation analysis. Clone frequencies may be distorted by unequal TCR transcripts per cell. No surface-marker sorting into functional T cell subtypes was done.

The sample was brain tumor tissue. The chain employs TRBV19 and TRBJ1-4; D not resolved. The receptor was isolated from a male donor with glioblastoma. The CDR3 DNA follows: TGTGCCAGTAGTACTGAGAACCTCGTGGCGGAAAAACTGTTTTTT. It specifies CASSTENLVAEKLFF. The whole variable domain, remainder taken from reference TRBV19 and TRBJ1-4, is DGGITQSPKYLFRKEGQNVTLSCEQNLNHDAMYWYRQDPGQGLRLIYYSQIVNDFQKGDIAEGYSVSREKKESFPLTVTSAQKNPTAFYLCASSTENLVAEKLFFGSGTQLSVL.